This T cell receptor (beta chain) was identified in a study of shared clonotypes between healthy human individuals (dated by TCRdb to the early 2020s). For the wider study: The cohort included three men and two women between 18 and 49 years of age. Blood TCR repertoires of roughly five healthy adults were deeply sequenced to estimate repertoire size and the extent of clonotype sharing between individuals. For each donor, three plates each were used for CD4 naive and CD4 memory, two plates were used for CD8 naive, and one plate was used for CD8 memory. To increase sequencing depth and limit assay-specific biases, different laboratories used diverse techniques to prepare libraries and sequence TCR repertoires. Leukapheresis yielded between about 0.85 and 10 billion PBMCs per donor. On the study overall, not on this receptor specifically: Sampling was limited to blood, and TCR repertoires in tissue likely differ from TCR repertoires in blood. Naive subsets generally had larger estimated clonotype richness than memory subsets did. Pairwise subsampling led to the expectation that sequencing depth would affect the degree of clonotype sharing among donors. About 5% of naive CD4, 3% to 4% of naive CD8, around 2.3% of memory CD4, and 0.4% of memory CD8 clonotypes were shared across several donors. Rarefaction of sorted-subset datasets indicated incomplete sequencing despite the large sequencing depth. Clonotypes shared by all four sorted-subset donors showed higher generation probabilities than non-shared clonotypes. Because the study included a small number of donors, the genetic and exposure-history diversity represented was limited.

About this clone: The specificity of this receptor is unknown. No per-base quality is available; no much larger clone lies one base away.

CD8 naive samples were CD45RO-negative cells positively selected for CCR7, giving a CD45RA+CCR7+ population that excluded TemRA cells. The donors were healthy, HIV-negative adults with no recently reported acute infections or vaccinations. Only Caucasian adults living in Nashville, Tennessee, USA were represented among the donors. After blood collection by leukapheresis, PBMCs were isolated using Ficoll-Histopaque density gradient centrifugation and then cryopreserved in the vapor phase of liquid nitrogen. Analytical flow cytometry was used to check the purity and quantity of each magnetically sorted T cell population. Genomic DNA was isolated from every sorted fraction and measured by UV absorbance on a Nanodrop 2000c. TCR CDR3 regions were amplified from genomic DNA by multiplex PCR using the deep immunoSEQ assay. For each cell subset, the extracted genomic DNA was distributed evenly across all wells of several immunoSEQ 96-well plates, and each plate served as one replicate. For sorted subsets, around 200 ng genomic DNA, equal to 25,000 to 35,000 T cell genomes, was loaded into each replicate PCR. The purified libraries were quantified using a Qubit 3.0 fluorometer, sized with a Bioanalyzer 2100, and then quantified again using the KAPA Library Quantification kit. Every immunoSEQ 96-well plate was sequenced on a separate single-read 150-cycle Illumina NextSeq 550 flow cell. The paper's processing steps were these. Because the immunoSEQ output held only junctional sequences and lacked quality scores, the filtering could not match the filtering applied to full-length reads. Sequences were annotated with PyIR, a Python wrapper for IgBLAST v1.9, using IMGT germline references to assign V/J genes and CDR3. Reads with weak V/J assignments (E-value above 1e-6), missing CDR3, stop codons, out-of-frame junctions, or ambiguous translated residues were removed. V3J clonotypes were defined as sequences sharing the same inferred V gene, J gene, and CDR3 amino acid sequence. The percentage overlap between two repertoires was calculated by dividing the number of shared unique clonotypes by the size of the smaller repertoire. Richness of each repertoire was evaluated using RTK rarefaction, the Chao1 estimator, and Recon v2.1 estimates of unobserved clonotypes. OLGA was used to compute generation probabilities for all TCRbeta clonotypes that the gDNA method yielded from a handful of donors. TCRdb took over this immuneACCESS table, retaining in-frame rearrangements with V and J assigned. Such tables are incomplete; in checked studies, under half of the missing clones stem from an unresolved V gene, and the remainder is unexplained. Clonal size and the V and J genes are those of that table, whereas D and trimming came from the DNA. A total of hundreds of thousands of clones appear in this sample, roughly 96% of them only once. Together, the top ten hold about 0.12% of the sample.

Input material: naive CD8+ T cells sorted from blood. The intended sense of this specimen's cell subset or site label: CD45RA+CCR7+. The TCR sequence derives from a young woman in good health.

The DNA sequence is as follows: TGTGCCAGCAGTTTATGGACGGATCAGCCCCAGCATTTT. It translates as CASSLWTDQPQHF. The chain links TRBV27 with TRBJ1-5, with no confidently assigned D gene. The CDR3 goes from the cysteine to the phenylalanine over 13 residues. Of the read, only the CDR3 DNA is kept; its 39 bases are in frame from base 1. V is shortened by 1 base, J by 5 bases, and the region joining them spans 6 bases. CDR1 and CDR2 are read off the germline V gene (reference sequence) as MNHEY and SMNVEV.